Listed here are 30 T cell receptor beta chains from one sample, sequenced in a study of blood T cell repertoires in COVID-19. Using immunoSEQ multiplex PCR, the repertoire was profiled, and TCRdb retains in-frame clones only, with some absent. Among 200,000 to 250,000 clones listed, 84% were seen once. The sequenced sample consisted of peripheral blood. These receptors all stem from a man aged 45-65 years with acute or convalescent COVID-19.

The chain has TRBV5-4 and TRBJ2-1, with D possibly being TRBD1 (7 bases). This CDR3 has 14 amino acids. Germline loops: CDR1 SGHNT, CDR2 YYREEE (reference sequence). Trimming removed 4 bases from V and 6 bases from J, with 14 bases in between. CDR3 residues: CASSRGQGGNEQFF. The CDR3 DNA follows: TGTGCCAGCAGCCGTGGGCAGGGGGGCAATGAGCAGTTCTTC.

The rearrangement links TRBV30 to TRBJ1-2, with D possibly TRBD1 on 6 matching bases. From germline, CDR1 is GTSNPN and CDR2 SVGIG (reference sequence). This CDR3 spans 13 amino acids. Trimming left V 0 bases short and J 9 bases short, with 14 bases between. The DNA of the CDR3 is TGTGCCTGGAGTGTACAACAGGGTGGTCGCTACACCTTC. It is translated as CAWSVQQGGRYTF.

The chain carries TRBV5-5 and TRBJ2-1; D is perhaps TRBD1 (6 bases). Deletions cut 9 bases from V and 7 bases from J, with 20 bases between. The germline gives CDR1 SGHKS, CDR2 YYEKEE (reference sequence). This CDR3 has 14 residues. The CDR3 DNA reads TGTGCCACCACAGACAGGATCGATGGGAATGAGCAGTTCTTC. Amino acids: CATTDRIDGNEQFF.

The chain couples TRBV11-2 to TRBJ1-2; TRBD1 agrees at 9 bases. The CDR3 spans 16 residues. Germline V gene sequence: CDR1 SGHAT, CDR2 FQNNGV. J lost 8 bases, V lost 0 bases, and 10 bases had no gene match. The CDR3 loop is CASSLDPQGTGSGYTF. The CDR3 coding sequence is TGTGCCAGCAGCTTAGATCCTCAAGGGACAGGGAGCGGCTACACCTTC.

CDR3: CASSDGGSSNEKLFF. As DNA, the CDR3 is TGTGCCAGCAGTGACGGCGGTTCCTCCAATGAAAAACTGTTTTTT. V is TRBV6-1 and J is TRBJ1-4; D remains unclear. V lost 3 bases, J lost 5 bases, and 13 bases lay in between. This CDR3 is built from 15 residues. The germline gives CDR1 MNHNS, CDR2 SASEGT.

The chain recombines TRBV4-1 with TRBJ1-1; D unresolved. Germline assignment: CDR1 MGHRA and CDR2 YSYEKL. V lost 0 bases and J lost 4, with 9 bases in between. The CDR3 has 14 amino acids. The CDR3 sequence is CASSQDTRGTEAFF. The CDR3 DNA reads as TGCGCCAGCAGCCAAGACACGAGAGGCACTGAAGCTTTCTTT.

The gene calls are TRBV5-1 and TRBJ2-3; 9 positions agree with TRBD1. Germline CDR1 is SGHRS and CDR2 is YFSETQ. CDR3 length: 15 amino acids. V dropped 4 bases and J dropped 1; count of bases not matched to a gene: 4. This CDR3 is CASSPGQGGTDTQYF. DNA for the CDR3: TGCGCCAGCAGCCCGGGACAGGGAGGCACAGATACGCAGTATTTT.

CDR3 nucleotides: TGCGCCAGCAGCTTGGTACCAGACTCCTACAATGAGCAGTTCTTC. Translation gives CASSLVPDSYNEQFF. V is TRBV5-1 and J is TRBJ2-1; D gene ambiguous. Germline V CDR1 and CDR2: SGHRS, YFSETQ. V dropped 0 bases and J dropped 0 bases, with 7 bases sitting between them. The CDR3 spans 15 residues.

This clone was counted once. CDR3 sequence: CASRPTGPGGYTF. The CDR3 DNA reads TGTGCCAGCAGGCCCACAGGTCCGGGTGGCTACACCTTC. The rearrangement uses TRBV27 and TRBJ1-2; the D gene is possibly TRBD1 (5 bases). Germline V CDR1 and CDR2: MNHEY, SMNVEV (reference sequence). The CDR3 loop spans 13 amino acids. With 6 bases removed from V and 7 bases from J, the gap between germline ends came to 15 bases.

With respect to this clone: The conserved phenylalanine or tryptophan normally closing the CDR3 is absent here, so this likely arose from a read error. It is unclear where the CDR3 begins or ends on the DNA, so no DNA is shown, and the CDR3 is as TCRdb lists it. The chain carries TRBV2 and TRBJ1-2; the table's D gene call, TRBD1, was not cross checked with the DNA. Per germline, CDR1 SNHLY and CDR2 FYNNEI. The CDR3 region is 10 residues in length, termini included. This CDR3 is CASSEARPGL.

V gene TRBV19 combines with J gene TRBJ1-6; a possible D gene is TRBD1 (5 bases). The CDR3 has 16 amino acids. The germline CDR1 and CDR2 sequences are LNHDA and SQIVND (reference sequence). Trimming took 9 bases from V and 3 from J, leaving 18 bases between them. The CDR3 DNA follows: TGTGCCAGCACCGCAGGGCCCCTATACTATAATTCACCCCTCCACTTT. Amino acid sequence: CASTAGPLYYNSPLHF.

CDR3 in DNA: TGCGCCAGCAGCCCGACCGGGACAAGAGAGGTCTATGGCTACACCTTC. Its translation: CASSPTGTREVYGYTF. The J gene is TRBJ1-2, the V gene TRBV5-1; TRBD1 might be the D (6 bases). The CDR3 consists of 16 residues. V gave up 4 bases and J gave up 4 bases, with 20 bases separating them. Germline CDR1 SGHRS, CDR2 YFSETQ.

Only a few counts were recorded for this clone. The CDR3 is CASSGVLAYEQYF. Written as DNA, the CDR3 is TGTGCCAGCAGCGGCGTACTAGCCTACGAGCAGTACTTC. The chain combines TRBV5-6 with TRBJ2-7; D might be TRBD2 (5 bases). The V and J ends lost 4 bases and 2 bases respectively, with 10 bases between them. From germline, CDR1 is SGHDT and CDR2 YYEEEE. CDR3 length equals 13 residues.

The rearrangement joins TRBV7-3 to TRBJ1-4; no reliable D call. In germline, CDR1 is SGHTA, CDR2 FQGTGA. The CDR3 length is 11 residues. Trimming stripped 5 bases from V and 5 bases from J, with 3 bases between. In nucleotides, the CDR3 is TGTGCCAGCAGCCCGAATGAAAAACTGTTTTTT. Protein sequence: CASSPNEKLFF. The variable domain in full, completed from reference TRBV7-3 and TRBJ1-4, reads GAGVSQTPSNKVTEKGKYVELRCDPISGHTALYWYRQSLGQGPEFLIYFQGTGAADDSGLPNDRFFAVRPEGSVSTLKIQRTERGDSAVYLCASSPNEKLFFGSGTQLSVL.

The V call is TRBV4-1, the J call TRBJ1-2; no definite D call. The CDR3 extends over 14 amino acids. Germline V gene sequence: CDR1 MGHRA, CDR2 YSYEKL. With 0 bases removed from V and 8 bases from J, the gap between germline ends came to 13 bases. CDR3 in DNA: TGCGCCAGCAGCCAAGATCCAGCCTGGCGGGGCTACACCTTC. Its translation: CASSQDPAWRGYTF.

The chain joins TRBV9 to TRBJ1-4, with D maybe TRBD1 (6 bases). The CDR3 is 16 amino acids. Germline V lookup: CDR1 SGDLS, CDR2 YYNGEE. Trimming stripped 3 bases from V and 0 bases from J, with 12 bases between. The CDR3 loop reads CASSDRVDSTNEKLFF. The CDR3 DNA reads TGTGCCAGCAGCGACAGGGTCGACTCAACTAATGAAAAACTGTTTTTT.

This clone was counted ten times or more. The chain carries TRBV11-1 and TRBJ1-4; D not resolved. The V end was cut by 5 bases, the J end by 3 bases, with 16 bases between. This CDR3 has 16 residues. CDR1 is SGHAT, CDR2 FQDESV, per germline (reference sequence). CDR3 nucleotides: TGTGCCAGCAGCCGTCGGAGGATCGGAGCTAATGAAAAACTGTTTTTT. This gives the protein CASSRRRIGANEKLFF.

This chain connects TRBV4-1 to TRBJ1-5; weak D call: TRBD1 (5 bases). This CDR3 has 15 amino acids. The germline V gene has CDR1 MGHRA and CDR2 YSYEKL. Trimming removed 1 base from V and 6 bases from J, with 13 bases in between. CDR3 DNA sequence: TGCGCCAGCAGCCAAGCTGAACAGGTCGGTCAGCCCCAGCATTTT. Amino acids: CASSQAEQVGQPQHF.

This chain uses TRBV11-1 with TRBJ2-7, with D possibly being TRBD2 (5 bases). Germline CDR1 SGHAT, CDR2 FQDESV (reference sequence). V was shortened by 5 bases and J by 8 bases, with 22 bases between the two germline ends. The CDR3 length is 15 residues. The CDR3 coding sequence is TGTGCCAGCAGCACCCGGGAACTAACGACTACGAAGCAGTACTTC. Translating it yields CASSTRELTTTKQYF.

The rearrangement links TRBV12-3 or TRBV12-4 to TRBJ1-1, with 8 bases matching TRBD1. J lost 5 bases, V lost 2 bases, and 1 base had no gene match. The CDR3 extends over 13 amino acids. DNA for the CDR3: TGTGCCAGCAGTTTAAACAGGGGGACTGAAGCTTTCTTT. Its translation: CASSLNRGTEAFF.

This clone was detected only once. The CDR3 sequence is CASSPRTGANEKLFF. As DNA, the CDR3 is TGTGCCAGCTCACCCCGGACAGGAGCTAATGAAAAACTGTTTTTT. This chain connects TRBV18 to TRBJ1-4; TRBD1 aligns across 7 bases. Germline loops: CDR1 KGHSH, CDR2 LQKENI. There are 15 residues in the CDR3. Germline trimming cut 3 bases from V and 3 bases from J; bases unmatched to any gene: 4.

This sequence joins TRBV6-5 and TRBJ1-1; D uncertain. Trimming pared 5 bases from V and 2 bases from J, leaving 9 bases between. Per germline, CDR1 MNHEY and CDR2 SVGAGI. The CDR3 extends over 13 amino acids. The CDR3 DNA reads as TGTGCCAGCAGTCATACGAGAAACACTGAAGCTTTCTTT. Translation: CASSHTRNTEAFF.

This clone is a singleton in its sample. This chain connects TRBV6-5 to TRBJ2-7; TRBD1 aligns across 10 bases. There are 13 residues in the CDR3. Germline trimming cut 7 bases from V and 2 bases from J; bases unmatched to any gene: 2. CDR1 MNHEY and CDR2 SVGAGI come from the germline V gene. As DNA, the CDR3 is TGTGCCAGCAAGGGGACAGGGGCCTACGAGCAGTACTTC. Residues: CASKGTGAYEQYF.

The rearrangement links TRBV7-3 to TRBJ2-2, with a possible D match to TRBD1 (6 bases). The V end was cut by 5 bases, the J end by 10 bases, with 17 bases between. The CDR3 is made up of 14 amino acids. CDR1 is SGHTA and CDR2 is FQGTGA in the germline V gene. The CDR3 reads CASSIGQGTKELFF. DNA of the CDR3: TGTGCCAGCAGCATAGGTCAGGGGACGAAGGAGCTGTTTTTT.

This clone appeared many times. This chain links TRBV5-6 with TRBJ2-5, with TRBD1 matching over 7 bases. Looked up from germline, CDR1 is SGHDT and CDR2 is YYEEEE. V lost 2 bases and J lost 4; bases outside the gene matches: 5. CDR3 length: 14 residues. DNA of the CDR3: TGTGCCAGCAGCTTAGTCAGGGGGACAGAGACCCAGTACTTC. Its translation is CASSLVRGTETQYF.

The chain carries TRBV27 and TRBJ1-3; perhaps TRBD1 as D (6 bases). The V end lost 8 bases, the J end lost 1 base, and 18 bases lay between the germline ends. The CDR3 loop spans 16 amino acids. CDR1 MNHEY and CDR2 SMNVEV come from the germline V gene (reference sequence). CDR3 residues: CASQLTGQGSGNTIYF. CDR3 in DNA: TGTGCCAGCCAATTAACAGGGCAGGGTTCTGGAAACACCATATATTTT.

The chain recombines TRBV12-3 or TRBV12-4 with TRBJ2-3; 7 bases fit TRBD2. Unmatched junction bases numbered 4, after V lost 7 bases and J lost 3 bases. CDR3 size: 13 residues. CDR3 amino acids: CASTKLATDTQYF. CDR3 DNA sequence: TGTGCCAGCACGAAACTAGCGACAGATACGCAGTATTTT.

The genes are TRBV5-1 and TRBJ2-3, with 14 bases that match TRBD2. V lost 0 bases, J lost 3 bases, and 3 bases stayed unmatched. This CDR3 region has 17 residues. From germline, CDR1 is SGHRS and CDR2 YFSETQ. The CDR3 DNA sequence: TGCGCCAGCAGCTTGGGACTAGCGGGAGGGCCTACAGATACGCAGTATTTT. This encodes CASSLGLAGGPTDTQYF.

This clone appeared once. CDR3 in DNA: TGTGCCAGCAGCTTGGGAGGACAGGGGTTTGTACAGCCCCAGCATTTT. Its translation: CASSLGGQGFVQPQHF. The chain recombines TRBV7-9 with TRBJ1-5, with 9 bases matching TRBD1. J gave up 7 bases and V 3 bases, and 10 bases lay outside the gene matches. Germline-derived CDR1 and CDR2 are SEHNR and FQNEAQ (reference sequence). The CDR3 extends over 16 amino acids. The full variable domain, completed using reference TRBV7-9 and TRBJ1-5, is DTGVSQNPRHKITKRGQNVTFRCDPISEHNRLYWYRQTLGQGPEFLTYFQNEAQLEKSRLLSDRFSAERPKGSFSTLEIQRTEQGDSAMYLCASSLGGQGFVQPQHFGDGTRLSIL.

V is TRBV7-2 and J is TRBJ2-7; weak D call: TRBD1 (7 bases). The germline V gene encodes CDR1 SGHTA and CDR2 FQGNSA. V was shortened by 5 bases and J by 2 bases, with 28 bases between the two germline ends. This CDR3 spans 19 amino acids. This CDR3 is CASSPGPEQGLRDTYEQYF. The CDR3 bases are TGTGCCAGCAGCCCCGGCCCGGAACAGGGGTTGCGGGATACCTACGAGCAGTACTTC.